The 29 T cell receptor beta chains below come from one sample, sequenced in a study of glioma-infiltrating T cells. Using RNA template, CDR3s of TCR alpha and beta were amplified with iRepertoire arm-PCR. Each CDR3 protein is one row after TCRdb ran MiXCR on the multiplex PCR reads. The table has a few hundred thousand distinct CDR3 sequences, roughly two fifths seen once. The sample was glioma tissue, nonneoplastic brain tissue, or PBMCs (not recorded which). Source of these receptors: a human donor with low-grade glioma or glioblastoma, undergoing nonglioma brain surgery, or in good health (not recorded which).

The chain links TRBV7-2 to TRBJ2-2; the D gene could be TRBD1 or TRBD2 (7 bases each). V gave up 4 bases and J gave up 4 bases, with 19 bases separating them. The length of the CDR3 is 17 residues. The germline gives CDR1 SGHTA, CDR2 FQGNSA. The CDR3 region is CASSSRGRRGRTGELFF. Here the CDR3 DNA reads TGTGCCAGCAGCTCCAGGGGGAGGCGGGGGCGCACCGGGGAGCTGTTTTTT. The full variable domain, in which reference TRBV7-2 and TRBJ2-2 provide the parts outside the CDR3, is GAGVSQSPSNKVTEKGKDVELRCDPISGHTALYWYRQSLGQGLEFLIYFQGNSAPDKSGLPSDRFSAERTGGSVSTLTIQRTQQEDSAVYLCASSSRGRRGRTGELFFGEGSRLTVL.

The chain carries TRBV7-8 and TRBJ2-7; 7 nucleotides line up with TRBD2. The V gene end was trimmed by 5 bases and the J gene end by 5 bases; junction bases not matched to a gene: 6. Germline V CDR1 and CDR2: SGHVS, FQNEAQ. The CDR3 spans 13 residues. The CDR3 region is CASSRGLTNEQYF. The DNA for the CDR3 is TGTGCCAGCAGCCGGGGACTAACGAACGAGCAGTACTTC.

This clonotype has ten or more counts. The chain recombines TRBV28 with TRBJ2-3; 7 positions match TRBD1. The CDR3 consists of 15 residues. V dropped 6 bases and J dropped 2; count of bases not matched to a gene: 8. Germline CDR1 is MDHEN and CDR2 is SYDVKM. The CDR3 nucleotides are TGTGCCAGCAGGTCTCACAGGGGATACACAGATACGCAGTATTTT. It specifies CASRSHRGYTDTQYF.

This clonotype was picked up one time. CDR3 nucleotides: TGTGCCAGCAGCCGACAGGGCACATCGGGACGGAACACTGAAGCTTTCTTT. Translation gives CASSRQGTSGRNTEAFF. The chain uses TRBV7-2 and TRBJ1-1; TRBD1 matches 7 bases. Germline assignment: CDR1 SGHTA and CDR2 FQGNSA. V trimming: 5 bases; J trimming: 1 base; junction bases outside the gene matches: 13. The CDR3 is 17 residues long.

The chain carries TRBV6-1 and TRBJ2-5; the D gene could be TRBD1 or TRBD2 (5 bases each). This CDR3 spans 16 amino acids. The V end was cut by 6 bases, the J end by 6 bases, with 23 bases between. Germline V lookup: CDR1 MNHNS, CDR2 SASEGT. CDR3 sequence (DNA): TGTGCCAGCAGCGCCCTGGGGGAGCCCGGGGTGAAGACCCAGTACTTC. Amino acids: CASSALGEPGVKTQYF.

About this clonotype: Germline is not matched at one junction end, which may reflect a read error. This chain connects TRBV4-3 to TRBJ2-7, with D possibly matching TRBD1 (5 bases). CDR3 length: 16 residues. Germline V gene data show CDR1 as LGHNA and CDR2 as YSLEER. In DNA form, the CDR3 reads TGCGCCAGCAGCCAAGATCTTAGGGGCAGGGCCTACGAGCAGTGCTTC. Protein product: CASSQDLRGRAYEQCF.

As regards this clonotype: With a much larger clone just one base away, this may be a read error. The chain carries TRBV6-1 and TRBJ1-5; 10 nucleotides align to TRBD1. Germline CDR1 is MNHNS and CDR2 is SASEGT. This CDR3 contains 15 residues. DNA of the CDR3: TGTGCCAGCAGCTGGGACAGGGGAAGCAATCAGCCCCAGAATTTT. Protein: CASSWDRGSNQPQNF.

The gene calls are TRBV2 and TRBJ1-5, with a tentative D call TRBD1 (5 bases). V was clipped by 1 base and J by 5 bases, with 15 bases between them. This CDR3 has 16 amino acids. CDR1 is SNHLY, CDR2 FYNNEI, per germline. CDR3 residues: CASSEEWGDSYQPQHF. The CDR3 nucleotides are TGTGCCAGCAGTGAAGAATGGGGCGACAGTTATCAGCCCCAGCATTTT.

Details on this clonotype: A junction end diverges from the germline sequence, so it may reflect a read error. CDR3 in amino acids: CASSSPYEQDF. The DNA of the CDR3 is TGTGCCAGCAGCTCACCCTACGAGCAGGACTTC. The gene calls are TRBV7-9 and TRBJ2-7; D unresolved. Germline V gene lookup returns CDR1 SEHNR and CDR2 FQNEAQ (reference sequence). The CDR3 has 11 amino acids.

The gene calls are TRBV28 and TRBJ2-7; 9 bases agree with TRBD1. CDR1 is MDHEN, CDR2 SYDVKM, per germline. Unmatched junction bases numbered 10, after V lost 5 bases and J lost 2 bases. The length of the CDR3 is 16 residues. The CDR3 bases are TGTGCCAGCAGTACCTTTCGCCGGGACAGGGCCTACGAGCAGTACTTC. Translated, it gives CASSTFRRDRAYEQYF.

The CDR3 DNA sequence: TGTGCCAGCAGCCCGAGGGGGGCTAGCGGGAGGAGTTCCCAAGAGACCCAGTACTTC. Translation gives CASSPRGASGRSSQETQYF. The chain uses TRBV9 and TRBJ2-5; 11 positions match TRBD2. The CDR3 runs 19 residues. V gave up 4 bases and J gave up 1 base; unmatched junction bases: 15. CDR1 is SGDLS, CDR2 YYNGEE, per germline.

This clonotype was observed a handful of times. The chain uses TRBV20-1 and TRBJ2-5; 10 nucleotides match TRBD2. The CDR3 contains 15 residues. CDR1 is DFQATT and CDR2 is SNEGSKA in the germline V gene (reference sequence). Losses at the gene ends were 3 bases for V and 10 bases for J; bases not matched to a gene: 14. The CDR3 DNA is TGCAGTGCTAGCCCCCAACCGGGACTAGCGAGTATCCAGTACTTC. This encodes CSASPQPGLASIQYF.

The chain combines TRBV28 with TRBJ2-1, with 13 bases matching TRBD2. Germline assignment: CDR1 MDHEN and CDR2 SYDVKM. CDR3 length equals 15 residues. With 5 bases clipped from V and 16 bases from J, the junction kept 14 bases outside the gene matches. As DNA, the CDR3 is TGTGCCAGCAGTCCCCTAGGACTAGCGGGAGTTCATTTCTTCTTC. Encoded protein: CASSPLGLAGVHFFF.

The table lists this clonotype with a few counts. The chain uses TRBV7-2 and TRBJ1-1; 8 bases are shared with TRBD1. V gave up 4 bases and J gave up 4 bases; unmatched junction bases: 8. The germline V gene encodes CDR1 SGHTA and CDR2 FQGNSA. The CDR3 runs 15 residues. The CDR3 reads CASSSQGARTTEAFF. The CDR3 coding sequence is TGTGCCAGCAGCTCCCAGGGGGCGAGGACCACTGAAGCTTTCTTT. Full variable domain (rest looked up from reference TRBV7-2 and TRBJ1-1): GAGVSQSPSNKVTEKGKDVELRCDPISGHTALYWYRQSLGQGLEFLIYFQGNSAPDKSGLPSDRFSAERTGGSVSTLTIQRTQQEDSAVYLCASSSQGARTTEAFFGQGTRLTVV.

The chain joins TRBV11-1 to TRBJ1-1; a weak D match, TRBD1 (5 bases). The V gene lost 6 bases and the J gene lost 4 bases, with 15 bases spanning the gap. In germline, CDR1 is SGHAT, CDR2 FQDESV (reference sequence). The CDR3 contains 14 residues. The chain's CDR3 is CASRLYRGGTEAFF. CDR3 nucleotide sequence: TGTGCCAGCAGATTATACCGCGGGGGCACTGAAGCTTTCTTT.

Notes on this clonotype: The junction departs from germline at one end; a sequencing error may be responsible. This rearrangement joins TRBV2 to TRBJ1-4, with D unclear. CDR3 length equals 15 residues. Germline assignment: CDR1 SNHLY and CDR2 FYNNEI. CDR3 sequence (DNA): TGTGCCAGCAGTGAAACCGTCCCAGGAAATGAAACACTGTTTTTT. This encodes CASSETVPGNETLFF.

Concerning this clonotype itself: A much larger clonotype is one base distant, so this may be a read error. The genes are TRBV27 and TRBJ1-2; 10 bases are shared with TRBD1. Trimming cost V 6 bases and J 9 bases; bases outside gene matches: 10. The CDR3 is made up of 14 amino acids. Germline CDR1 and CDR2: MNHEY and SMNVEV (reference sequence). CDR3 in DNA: TGTGCCAGCAGCCCGGGACAGGGGTTAGGTTGCTACACCTTC. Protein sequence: CASSPGQGLGCYTF.

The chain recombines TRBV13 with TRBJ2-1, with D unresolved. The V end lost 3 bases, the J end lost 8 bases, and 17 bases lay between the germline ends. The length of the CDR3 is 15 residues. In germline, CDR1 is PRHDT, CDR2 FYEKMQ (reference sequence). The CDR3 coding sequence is TGTGCCAGCAGCTTGACCTCCTCAAGACTCGATGAGCAGTTCTTC. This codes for CASSLTSSRLDEQFF.

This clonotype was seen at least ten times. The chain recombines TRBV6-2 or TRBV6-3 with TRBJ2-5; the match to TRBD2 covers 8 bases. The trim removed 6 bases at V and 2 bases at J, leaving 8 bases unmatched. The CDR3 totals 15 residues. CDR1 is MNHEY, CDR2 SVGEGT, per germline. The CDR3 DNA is TGTGCCAGCAGACAACGCCGCGGGGGGCAAGAGACCCAGTACTTC. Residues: CASRQRRGGQETQYF.

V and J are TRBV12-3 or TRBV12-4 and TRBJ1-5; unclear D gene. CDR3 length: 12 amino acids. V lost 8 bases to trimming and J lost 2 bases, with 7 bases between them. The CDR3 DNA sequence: TGTGCCAGCCGGTATGGCAATCAGCCCCAGCATTTT. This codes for CASRYGNQPQHF.

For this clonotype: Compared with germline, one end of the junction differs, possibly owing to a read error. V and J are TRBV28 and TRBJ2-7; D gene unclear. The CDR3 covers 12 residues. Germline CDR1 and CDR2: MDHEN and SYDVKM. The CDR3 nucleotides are TGTGCCATCAGTTCCCCCGCGGACGAGCAGTACTTC. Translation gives CAISSPADEQYF. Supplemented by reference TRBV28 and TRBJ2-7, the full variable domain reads DVKVTQSSRYLVKRTGEKVFLECVQDMDHENMFWYRQDPGLGLRLIYFSYDVKMKEKGDIPEGYSVSREKKERFSLILESASTNQTSMYLCAISSPADEQYFGPGTRLTVT.

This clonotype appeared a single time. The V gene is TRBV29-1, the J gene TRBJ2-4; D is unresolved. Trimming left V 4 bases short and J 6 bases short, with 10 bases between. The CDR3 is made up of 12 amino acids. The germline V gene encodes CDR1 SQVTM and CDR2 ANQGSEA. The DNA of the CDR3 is TGCAGCGTTGGTTATAGCCTAAACATTCAGTACTTC. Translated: CSVGYSLNIQYF.

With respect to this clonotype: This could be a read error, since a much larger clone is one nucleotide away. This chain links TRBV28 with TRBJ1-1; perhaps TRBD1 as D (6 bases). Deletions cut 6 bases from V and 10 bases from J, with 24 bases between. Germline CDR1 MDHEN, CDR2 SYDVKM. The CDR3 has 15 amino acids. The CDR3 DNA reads TGTGCCAGCAGCTCAGGAGGGGGGCGAAATGCTGGAGCTTTCTTT. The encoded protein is CASSSGGGRNAGAFF. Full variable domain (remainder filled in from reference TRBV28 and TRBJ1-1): DVKVTQSSRYLVKRTGEKVFLECVQDMDHENMFWYRQDPGLGLRLIYFSYDVKMKEKGDIPEGYSVSREKKERFSLILESASTNQTSMYLCASSSGGGRNAGAFFGQGTRLTVV.

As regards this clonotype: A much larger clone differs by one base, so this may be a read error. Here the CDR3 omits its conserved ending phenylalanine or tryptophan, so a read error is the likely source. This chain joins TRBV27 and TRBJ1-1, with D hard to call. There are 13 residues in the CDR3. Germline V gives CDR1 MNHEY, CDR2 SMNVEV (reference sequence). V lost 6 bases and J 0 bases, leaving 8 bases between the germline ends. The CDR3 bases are TGTGCCAGCAGACTACTGCTGAACACTGAAGCTTTCTCT. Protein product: CASRLLLNTEAFS.

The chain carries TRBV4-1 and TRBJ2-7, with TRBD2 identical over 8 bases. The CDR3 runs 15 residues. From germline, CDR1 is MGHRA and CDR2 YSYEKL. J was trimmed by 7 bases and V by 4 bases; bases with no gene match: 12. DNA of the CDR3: TGCGCCAGCAGCCTCCCCGGGGGGGGCGGGGGTGAGCAGTACTTC. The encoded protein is CASSLPGGGGGEQYF.

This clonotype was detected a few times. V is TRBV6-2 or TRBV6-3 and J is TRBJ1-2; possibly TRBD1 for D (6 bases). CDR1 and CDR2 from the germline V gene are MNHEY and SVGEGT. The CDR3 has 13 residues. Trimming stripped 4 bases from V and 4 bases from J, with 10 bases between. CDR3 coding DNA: TGTGCCAGCAGTTCAACAGGGACCTATGGCTACACCTTC. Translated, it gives CASSSTGTYGYTF.

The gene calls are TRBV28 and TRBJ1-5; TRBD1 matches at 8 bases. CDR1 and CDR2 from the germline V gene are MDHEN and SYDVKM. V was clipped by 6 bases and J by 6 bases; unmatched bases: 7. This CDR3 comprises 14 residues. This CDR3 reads CASREQGGAQPQHF. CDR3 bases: TGTGCCAGCAGAGAACAGGGGGGGGCTCAGCCCCAGCATTTT.

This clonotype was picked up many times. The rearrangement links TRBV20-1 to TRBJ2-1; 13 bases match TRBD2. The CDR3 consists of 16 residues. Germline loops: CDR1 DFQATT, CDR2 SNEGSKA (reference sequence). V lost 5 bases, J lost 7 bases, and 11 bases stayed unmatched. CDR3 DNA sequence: TGCAGTGCTCCTCAGTCGACTAGCGGGAGGTGGAATGAGCAGTTCTTC. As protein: CSAPQSTSGRWNEQFF.

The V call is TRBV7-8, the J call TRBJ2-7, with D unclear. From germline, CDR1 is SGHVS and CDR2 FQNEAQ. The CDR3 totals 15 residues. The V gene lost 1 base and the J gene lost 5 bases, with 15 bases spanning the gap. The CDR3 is CASSLVVSPTNEQYF. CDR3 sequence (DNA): TGTGCCAGCAGCTTAGTGGTTAGCCCGACGAACGAGCAGTACTTC.